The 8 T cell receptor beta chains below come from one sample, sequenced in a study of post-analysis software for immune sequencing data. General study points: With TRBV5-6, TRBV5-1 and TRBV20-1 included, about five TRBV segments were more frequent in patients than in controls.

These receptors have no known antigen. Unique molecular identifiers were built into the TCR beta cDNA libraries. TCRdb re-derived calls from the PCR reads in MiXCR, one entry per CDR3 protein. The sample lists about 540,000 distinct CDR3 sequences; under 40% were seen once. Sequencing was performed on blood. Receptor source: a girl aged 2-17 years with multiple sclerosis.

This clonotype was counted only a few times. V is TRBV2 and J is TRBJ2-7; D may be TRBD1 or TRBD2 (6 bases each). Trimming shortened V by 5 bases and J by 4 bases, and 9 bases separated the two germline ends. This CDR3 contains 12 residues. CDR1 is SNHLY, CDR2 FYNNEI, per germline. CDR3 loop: CASSRGGYEQYF. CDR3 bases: TGTGCCAGCAGTCGAGGGGGGTACGAGCAGTACTTC.

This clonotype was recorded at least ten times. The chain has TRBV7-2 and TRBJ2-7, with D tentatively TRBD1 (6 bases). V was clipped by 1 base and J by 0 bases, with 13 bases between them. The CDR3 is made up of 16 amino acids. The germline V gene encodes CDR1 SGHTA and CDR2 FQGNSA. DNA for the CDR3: TGTGCCAGCAGCTTAGGGACAGCCGATATCTCCTACGAGCAGTACTTC. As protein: CASSLGTADISYEQYF.

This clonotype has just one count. The CDR3 region has the DNA TGTGCCAGCAGCTTAGCGGGGTTTATAGATACGCAGTATTTT. This encodes CASSLAGFIDTQYF. The V gene is TRBV11-2, the J gene TRBJ2-3, with TRBD2 as a possible D gene (5 bases). The germline gives CDR1 SGHAT, CDR2 FQNNGV. CDR3 length: 14 amino acids. The V end was cut by 1 base, the J end by 5 bases, with 10 bases between.

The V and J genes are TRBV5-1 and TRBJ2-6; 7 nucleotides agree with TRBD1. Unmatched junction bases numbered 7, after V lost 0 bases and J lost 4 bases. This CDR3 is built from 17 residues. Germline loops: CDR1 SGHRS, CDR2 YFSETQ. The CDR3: CASSLDPTGVGANVLTF. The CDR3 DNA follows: TGCGCCAGCAGCTTGGATCCTACAGGGGTCGGGGCCAACGTCCTGACTTTC.

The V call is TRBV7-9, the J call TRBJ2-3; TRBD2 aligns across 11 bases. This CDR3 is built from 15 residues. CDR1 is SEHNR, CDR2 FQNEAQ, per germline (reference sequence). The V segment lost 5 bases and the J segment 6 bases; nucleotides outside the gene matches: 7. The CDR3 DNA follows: TGTGCCAGCAGCCTTCTAGCGGGGGGTTCTGATACGCAGTATTTT. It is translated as CASSLLAGGSDTQYF.

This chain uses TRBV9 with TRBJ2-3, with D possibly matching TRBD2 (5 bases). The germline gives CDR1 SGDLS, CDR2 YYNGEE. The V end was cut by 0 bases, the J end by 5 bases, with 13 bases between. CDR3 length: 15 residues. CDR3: CASSVGASWGDTQYF. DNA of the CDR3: TGTGCCAGCAGCGTAGGGGCTAGCTGGGGAGATACGCAGTATTTT. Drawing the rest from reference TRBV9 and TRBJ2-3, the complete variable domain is DSGVTQTPKHLITATGQRVTLRCSPRSGDLSVYWYQQSLDQGLQFLIQYYNGEERAKGNILERFSAQQFPDLHSELNLSSLELGDSALYFCASSVGASWGDTQYFGPGTRLTVL.

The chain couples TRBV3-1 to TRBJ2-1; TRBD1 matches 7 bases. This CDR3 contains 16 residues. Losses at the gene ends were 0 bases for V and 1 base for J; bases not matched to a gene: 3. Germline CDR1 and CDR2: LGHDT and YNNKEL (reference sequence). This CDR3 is CASSQDAQGSYNEQFF. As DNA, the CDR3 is TGTGCCAGCAGCCAAGACGCACAGGGGTCCTACAATGAGCAGTTCTTC.

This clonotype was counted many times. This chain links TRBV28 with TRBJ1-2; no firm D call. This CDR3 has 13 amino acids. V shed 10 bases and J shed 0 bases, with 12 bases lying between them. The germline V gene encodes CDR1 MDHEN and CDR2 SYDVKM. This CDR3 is CAIRHKANYGYTF. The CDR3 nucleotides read TGTGCCATTCGGCACAAAGCTAACTATGGCTACACCTTC.